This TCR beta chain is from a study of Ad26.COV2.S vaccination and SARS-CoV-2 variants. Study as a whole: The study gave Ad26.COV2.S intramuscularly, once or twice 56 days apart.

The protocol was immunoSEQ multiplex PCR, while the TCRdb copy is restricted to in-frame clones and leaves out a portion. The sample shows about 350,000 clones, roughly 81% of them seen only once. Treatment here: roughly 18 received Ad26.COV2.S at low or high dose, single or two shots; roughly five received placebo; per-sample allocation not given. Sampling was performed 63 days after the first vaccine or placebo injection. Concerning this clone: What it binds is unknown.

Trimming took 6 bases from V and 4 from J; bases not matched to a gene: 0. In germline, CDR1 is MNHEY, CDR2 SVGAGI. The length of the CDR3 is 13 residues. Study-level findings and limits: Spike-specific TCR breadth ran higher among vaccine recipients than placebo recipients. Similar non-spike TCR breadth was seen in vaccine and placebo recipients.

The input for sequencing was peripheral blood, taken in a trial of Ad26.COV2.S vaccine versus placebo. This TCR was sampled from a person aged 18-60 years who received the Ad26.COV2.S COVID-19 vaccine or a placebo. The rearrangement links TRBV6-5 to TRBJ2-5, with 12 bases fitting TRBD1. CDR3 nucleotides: TGTGCCAGCAGGGGACAGGGGGCAGAGACCCAGTACTTC. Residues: CASRGQGAETQYF.